This T cell receptor beta chain was found in a study of CD8 T cells in ankylosing spondylitis. Making the TCR beta libraries involved quantitative 5'-RACE with molecular barcodes. A single record per CDR3 protein comes from TCRdb applying MiXCR to the 5' RACE reads. The table records more than 250,000 distinct CDR3 sequences, less than 9.5% of them present only once. There are many counts of this clonotype. Its antigen is unidentified. Study-level points and caveats: Matched synovial fluid from ankylosing spondylitis patients was reported to be enriched for disease-linked clones. The study identified a TCR beta motif of several highly homologous variants that appeared characteristic of ankylosing spondylitis blood.

The CDR3 loop spans 15 amino acids. Per germline, CDR1 DFQATT and CDR2 SNEGSKA (reference sequence). The V end was cut by 4 bases, the J end by 1 base, with 14 bases between. The rearrangement uses TRBV20-1 and TRBJ2-1; D remains ambiguous. What was sequenced was blood, either unsorted or a sorted T cell fraction (not recorded which). The source of this sequence is a male donor with ankylosing spondylitis. The CDR3 spells CSATHSSASYNEQFF. CDR3 sequence (DNA): TGCAGTGCTACCCATAGTTCTGCTTCCTACAATGAGCAGTTCTTC.